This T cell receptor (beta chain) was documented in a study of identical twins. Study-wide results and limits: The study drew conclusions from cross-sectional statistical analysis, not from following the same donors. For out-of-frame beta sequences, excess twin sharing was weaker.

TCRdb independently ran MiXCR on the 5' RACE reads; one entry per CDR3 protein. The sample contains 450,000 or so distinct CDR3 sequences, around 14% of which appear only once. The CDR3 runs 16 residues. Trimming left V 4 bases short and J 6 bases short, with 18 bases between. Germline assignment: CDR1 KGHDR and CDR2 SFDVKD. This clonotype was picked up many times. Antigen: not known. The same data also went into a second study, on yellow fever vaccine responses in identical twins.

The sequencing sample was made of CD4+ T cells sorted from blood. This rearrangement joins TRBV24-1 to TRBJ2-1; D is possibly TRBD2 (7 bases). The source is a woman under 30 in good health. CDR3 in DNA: TGTGCCACCAGTGAATATAGCGGGCAAGGGGGCAATGAGCAGTTCTTC. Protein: CATSEYSGQGGNEQFF.